This T cell receptor (beta chain) was observed in a study of blood T cell repertoires in COVID-19 (dated by TCRdb to the early 2020s). As for the study more broadly: Recovered participants in ImmuneRACE Cohort 3 were defined by two consecutive negative NP/OP PCR tests, clearance by a healthcare professional, or resolution of symptoms. Samples came from the ongoing ImmuneRACE study (first 160 participants) plus 1,254 subjects from 6 global collaborators. The repertoires were made available in a free public database intended to serve as a resource for research on the immune response to SARS-CoV-2. Samples from collaborators originated in the United States, Italy and Spain and spanned both the acute and convalescent phases of COVID-19. Deeply sampled blood TCRbeta repertoires from subjects exposed to, actively infected with, or recovered from COVID-19 were included in the dataset. Nearly every sample came with metadata listing a de-identified subject ID, COVID-19 status, age in years and sex. Where available, HLA class I and class II types were taken from metadata supplied by the sample provider and were not determined by assay-based typing. The material from the prospective study consisted of cDNA or gDNA derived from T cells, B-cell-depleted T cells, or PBMCs. Results the study describes overall, beyond this receptor: How much clinical and demographic metadata was included differed by source and by participant, and the metadata was provided uncurated.

TCRbeta CDR3 regions were amplified from genomic DNA by means of the immunoSEQ Assay, a bias-controlled multiplex PCR. The paper's data handling went like this. Nucleated cell counts per sample were estimated from amplification of reference gene primers within the assay. To quantify the absolute abundance of each unique TCRbeta CDR3 rearrangement, sequence reads were collapsed and filtered. For each sample, productive Simpson clonality was calculated as the square root of Simpson's diversity index across productive rearrangements. In its TCRdb copy, this immuneACCESS table keeps in-frame sequences only and misses some clones. Where compared with another copy, unresolved V genes explain less than half of these, and the others have no known cause. Clone size and V and J calls were adopted from that table, with D and trimming inferred from the DNA. For this sample there are roughly 150,000 clones; 70% to 85% appear just once. The ten largest clones take up around 17% of the sample.

From cysteine to phenylalanine, the CDR3 is 12 amino acids long. Only the CDR3 DNA stays, 36 bases, in frame from base 1. From the germline V gene, CDR1 is SGHNT and CDR2 is YENEEA. After removal of 11 bases from V and 4 bases from J, the junction retains 4 bases not matched to a gene. Participants in the prospective study were aged about 18 to 95 years, lived in about two dozen United States geographic areas, and enrolled through a virtual design. In the prospective study, participants were assigned to cohorts based on the clinical history participants reported in a screening survey and a study questionnaire. In the prospective study, mobile phlebotomists collected whole blood, serum and a nasopharyngeal or oropharyngeal swab from each participant. Participants in the prospective study had the option to provide additional blood draws and questionnaires over a 2-month period. Blood samples from the prospective study were shipped frozen or at room temperature prior to DNA extraction.

Turning to this clone: Its antigen has not been determined. No base-level quality is on record; no much larger clone is a single base apart.

The sequenced material came from PBMCs or T cells enriched from blood (not recorded which). The chain employs TRBV11-3 and TRBJ2-2, with 7 central nucleotides matching TRBD1. The sequence was collected from a woman in her 70s in a cohort exposed to, infected with or recovered from COVID-19 (not recorded which). The CDR3 region reads CACAGGTGELFF. The DNA sequence is given as TGTGCCTGCGCAGGGGGCACCGGGGAGCTGTTTTTT.